A selection of T cell receptor beta chains follows, all from one sample in a study of T cell responses to AZD1222 COVID-19 vaccine. Libraries were prepared by immunoSEQ multiplex PCR; TCRdb keeps only in-frame clonotypes and omits some of them. Of over 130,000 clones listed, around 93% were seen once; the top ten hold 4% to 5.5%. Sequences were derived from peripheral blood, sampled on day 0 of AZD1222 vaccination. Source of these receptors: an adult in good health. Both conserved end residues are part of each CDR3. Clone size appears in some rows only: once, few, many, or a class for an expanded clone.

clone_size	v_call	j_call	cdr3_aa
-	TRBV10-2	TRBJ2-5	CASQAGPQETQYF
-	TRBV2	TRBJ2-7	CASSDFPGYEQYF
-	TRBV2	TRBJ1-3	CASSPRQGLFSGNTIYF
few	TRBV6-2/TRBV6-3	TRBJ1-2	CASSYGYGYTF
-	TRBV7-9	TRBJ1-2	CASGEGTNFYGYTF
-	TRBV4-3	TRBJ1-2	CASSQDRRSGYTF
-	TRBV25-1	TRBJ2-1	CASSDWTSGRAVKEQFF
-	TRBV18	TRBJ2-2	CASSPPGPNTGELFF
-	TRBV5-1	TRBJ2-7	CASSSGLAGYEQYF
-	TRBV10-3	TRBJ2-2	CAIRGTGGTGELFF
once	TRBV28	TRBJ2-6	CASSLTGANVLTF
-	TRBV6-5	TRBJ1-2	CASSRTGSPYGYTF
-	TRBV15	TRBJ1-2	CATSREGLDGGYTF
-	TRBV18	TRBJ1-1	CASSPRDSGVTEAFF
-	TRBV5-1	TRBJ2-5	CASTTAGLQETQYF
-	TRBV28	TRBJ1-2	CASLSGQLNYGYTF
-	TRBV7-8	TRBJ2-2	CASSLMGVGAGELFF
-	TRBV6-2/TRBV6-3	TRBJ2-7	CASSQQGATLREQYF
once	TRBV6-1	TRBJ1-4	CASRGTATNEKLFF
-	TRBV18	TRBJ2-3	CASSPGISTDTQYF
-	TRBV18	TRBJ1-5	CASSQQGKDQPQHF
-	TRBV12-3/TRBV12-4	TRBJ1-2	CASSHPNGGGYTF
-	TRBV6-1	TRBJ2-7	CASSEFVRTGDYEQYF
-	TRBV6-5	TRBJ2-7	CASSYSRETEQYF
-	TRBV7-2	TRBJ1-3	CASSLSSRGNTIYF
-	TRBV29-1	TRBJ2-5	CSVVRQGAQETQYF
-	TRBV10-3	TRBJ1-2	CANRDIYRGYTF
-	TRBV2	TRBJ1-2	CASRETGTEAYGYTF
-	TRBV5-1	TRBJ2-7	CASSLGLDSGQYF
few	TRBV19	TRBJ1-2	CASSIGGGSNNYGYTF
-	TRBV2	TRBJ2-7	CASTTGREGEQYF
-	TRBV7-8	TRBJ2-2	CASSPGLAANTGELFF
once	TRBV5-1	TRBJ2-5	CASSTGLAVLPAGETQYF
-	TRBV6-5	TRBJ2-5	CATRRQIWETQYF
-	TRBV10-3	TRBJ1-3	CAISEYDVGRAGNTIYF
-	TRBV29-1	TRBJ2-7	CSVEAGTPSYEQYF
-	TRBV13	TRBJ1-1	CASSLRRAEAFF
-	TRBV5-6	TRBJ1-1	CASSLDGRRINTEAFF
-	TRBV7-2	TRBJ2-5	CASSFYRGRNQETQYF
-	TRBV7-2	TRBJ2-3	CASSLFGGGTKDTQYF
-	TRBV6-4	TRBJ2-3	CASSVEVSDTQYF
-	TRBV19	TRBJ1-6	CASSRQGSPLHF
-	TRBV28	TRBJ2-3	CASSLLDTQYF
-	TRBV2	TRBJ1-2	CASSSRTGDYGYTF
-	TRBV12-3/TRBV12-4	TRBJ2-7	CASSSVYEQYF
-	TRBV3-1/TRBV3-2	TRBJ1-5	CASSRAGQPQHF
-	TRBV6-2/TRBV6-3	TRBJ1-2	CASSDRLRVTRGDGYTF
-	TRBV5-1	TRBJ1-1	CASSLAGAVTEAFF